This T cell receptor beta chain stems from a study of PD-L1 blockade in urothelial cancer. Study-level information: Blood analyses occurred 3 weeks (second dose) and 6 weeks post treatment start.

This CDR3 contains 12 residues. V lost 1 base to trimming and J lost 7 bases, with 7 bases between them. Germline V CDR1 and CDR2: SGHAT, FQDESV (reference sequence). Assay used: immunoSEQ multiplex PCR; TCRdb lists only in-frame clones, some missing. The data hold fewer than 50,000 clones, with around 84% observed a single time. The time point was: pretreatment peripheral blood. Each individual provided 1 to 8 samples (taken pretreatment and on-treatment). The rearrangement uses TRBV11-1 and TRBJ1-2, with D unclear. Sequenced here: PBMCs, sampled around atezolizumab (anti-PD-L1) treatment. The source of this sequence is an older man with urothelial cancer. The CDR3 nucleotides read TGTGCCAGCAGCTTAGGTCCCCTTGGCTACACCTTC. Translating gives CASSLGPLGYTF.